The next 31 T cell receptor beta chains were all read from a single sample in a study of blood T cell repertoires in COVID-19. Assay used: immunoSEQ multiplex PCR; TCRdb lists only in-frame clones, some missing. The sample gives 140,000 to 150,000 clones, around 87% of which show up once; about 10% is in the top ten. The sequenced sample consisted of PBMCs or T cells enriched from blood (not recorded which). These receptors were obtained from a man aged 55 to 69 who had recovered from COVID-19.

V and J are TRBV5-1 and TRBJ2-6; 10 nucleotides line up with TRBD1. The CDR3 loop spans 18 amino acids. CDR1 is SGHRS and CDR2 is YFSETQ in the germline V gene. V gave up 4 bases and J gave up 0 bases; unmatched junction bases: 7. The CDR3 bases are TGCGCCAGCAGCAAAAAGACAGGGGGCATCTCTGGGGCCAACGTCCTGACTTTC. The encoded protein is CASSKKTGGISGANVLTF.

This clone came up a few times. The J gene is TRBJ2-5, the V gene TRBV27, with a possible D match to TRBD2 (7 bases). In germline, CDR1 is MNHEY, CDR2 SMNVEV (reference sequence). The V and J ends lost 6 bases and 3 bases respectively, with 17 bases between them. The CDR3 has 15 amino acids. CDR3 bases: TGTGCCAGCAGACGGGGGGCGCTGATCGAAGAGACCCAGTACTTC. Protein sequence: CASRRGALIEETQYF.

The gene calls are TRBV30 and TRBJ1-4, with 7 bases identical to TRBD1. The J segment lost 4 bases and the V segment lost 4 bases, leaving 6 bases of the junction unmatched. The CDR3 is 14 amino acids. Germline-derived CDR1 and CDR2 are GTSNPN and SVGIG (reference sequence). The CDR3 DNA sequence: TGTGCCTGGACGCGACAGGGACTTAATGAAAAACTGTTTTTT. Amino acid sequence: CAWTRQGLNEKLFF.

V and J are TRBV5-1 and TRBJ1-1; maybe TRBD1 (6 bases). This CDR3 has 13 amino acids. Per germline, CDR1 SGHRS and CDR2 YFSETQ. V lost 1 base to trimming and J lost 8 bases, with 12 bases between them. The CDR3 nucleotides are TGCGCCAGCAGCTTGCGAGGGGGGGTCGAAGCTTTCTTT. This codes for CASSLRGGVEAFF. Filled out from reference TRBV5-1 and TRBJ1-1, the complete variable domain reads KAGVTQTPRYLIKTRGQQVTLSCSPISGHRSVSWYQQTPGQGLQFLFEYFSETQRNKGNFPGRFSGRQFSNSRSEMNVSTLELGDSALYLCASSLRGGVEAFFGQGTRLTVV.

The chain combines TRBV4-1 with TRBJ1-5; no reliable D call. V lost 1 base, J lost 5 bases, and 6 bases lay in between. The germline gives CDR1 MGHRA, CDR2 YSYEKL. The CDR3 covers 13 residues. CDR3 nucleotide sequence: TGCGCCAGCAGCCAAGTGCTATATCAGCCCCAGCATTTT. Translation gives CASSQVLYQPQHF.

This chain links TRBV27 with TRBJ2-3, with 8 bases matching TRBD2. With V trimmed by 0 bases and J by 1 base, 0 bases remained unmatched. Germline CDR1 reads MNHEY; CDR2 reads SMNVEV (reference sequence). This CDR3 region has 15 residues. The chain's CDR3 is CASSLSTSGTDTQYF. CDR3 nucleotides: TGTGCCAGCAGTTTATCGACTAGCGGCACAGATACGCAGTATTTT.

The CDR3 reads CASRAPGQLYGYTF. CDR3 nucleotides: TGTGCCAGCAGAGCGCCGGGACAACTCTATGGCTACACCTTC. The chain has TRBV28 and TRBJ1-2; weak D call: TRBD1 (6 bases). Trimming left V 6 bases short and J 4 bases short, with 15 bases between. The CDR3 sequence is 14 residues long. CDR1 is MDHEN and CDR2 is SYDVKM in the germline V gene.

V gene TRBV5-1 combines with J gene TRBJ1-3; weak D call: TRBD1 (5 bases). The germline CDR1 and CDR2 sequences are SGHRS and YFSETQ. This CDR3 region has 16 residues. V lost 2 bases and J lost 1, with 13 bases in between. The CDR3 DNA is TGCGCCAGCAGCTTAAGCGGGGGGATGTCTGGAAACACCATATATTTT. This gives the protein CASSLSGGMSGNTIYF.

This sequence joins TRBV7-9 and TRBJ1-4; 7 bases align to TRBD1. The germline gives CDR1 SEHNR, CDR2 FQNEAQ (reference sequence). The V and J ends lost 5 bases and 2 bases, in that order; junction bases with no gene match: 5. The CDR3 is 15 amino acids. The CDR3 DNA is TGTGCCAGCAGCGTAGGGACAGCCACTAATGAAAAACTGTTTTTT. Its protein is CASSVGTATNEKLFF.

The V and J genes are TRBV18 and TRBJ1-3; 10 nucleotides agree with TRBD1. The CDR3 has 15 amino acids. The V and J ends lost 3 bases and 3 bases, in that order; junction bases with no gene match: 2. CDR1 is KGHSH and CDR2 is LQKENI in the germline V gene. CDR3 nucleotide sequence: TGTGCCAGCTCACCTGACAGGGGGCTTGGAAACACCATATATTTT. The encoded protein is CASSPDRGLGNTIYF. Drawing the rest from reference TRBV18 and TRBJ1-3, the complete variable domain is NAGVMQNPRHLVRRRGQEARLRCSPMKGHSHVYWYRQLPEEGLKFMVYLQKENIIDESGMPKERFSAEFPKEGPSILRIQQVVRGDSAAYFCASSPDRGLGNTIYFGEGSWLTVV.

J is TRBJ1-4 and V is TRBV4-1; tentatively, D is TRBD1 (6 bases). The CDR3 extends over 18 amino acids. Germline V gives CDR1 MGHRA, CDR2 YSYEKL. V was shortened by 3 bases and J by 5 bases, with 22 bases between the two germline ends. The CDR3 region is CASSHKGGSDKGNEKLFF. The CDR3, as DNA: TGCGCCAGCAGCCATAAAGGGGGATCGGACAAGGGGAATGAAAAACTGTTTTTT.

CDR3 loop: CAISESGGEQPQHF. In DNA, the CDR3 is TGTGCCATCAGTGAGTCAGGGGGGGAACAGCCCCAGCATTTT. J is TRBJ1-5 and V is TRBV10-3; TRBD1 might be the D (6 bases). CDR3 size: 14 residues. Trimming took 0 bases from V and 7 from J, leaving 10 bases between them. The germline CDR1 and CDR2 sequences are ENHRY and SYGVKD.

The CDR3 region is CASTKGFSYNEQFF. In DNA, the CDR3 is TGTGCCAGTACTAAGGGGTTCTCCTACAATGAGCAGTTCTTC. The V call is TRBV19, the J call TRBJ2-1, with D possibly TRBD1 on 5 matching bases. Trimming stripped 7 bases from V and 0 bases from J, with 10 bases between. The V gene's germline CDR1 is LNHDA and CDR2 SQIVND (reference sequence). CDR3 length: 14 amino acids.

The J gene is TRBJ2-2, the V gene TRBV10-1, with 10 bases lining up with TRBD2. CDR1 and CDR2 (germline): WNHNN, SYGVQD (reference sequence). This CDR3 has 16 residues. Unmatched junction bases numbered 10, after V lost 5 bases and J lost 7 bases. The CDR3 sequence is CASSQQRGGPGGELFF. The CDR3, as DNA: TGCGCCAGCAGTCAACAGCGGGGGGGGCCTGGCGGGGAGCTGTTTTTT.

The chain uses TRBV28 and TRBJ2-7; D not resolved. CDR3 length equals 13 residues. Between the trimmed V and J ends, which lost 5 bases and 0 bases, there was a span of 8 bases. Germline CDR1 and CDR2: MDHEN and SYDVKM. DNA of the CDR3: TGTGCCAGCAGTACGACAAGCTCCTACGAGCAGTACTTC. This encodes CASSTTSSYEQYF. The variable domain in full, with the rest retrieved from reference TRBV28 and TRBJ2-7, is DVKVTQSSRYLVKRTGEKVFLECVQDMDHENMFWYRQDPGLGLRLIYFSYDVKMKEKGDIPEGYSVSREKKERFSLILESASTNQTSMYLCASSTTSSYEQYFGPGTRLTVT.

Here the CDR3 reads CASSSVGELFF. The CDR3 nucleotides are TGTGCCAGCAGTTCGGTCGGGGAGCTGTTTTTT. This sequence joins TRBV2 and TRBJ2-2, with no clear D. The V gene's germline CDR1 is SNHLY and CDR2 FYNNEI. The germline V and J ends were trimmed by 5 bases and 7 bases, with 5 bases remaining between them. The CDR3 has 11 amino acids.

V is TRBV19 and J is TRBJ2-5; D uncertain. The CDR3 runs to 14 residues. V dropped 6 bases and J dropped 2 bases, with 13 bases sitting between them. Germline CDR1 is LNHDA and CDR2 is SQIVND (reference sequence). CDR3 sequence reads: CASRHAGSQETQYF. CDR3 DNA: TGTGCCAGTAGACATGCAGGTTCTCAAGAGACCCAGTACTTC.

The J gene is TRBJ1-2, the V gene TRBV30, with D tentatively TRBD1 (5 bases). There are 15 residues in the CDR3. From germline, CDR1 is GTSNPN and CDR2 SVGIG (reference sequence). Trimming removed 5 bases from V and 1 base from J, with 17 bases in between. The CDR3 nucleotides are TGTGCCTGGTCAGGTCCAAGGGGAAATAACTATGGCTACACCTTC. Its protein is CAWSGPRGNNYGYTF.

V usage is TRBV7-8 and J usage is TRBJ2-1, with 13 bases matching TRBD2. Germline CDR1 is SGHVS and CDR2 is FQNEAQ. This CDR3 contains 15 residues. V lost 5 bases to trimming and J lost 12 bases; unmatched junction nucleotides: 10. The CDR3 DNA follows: TGTGCCAGCAGCCCTACTAGCGGGGGGGCCGCGGGGCAGTTCTTC. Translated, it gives CASSPTSGGAAGQFF.

Written as DNA, the CDR3 is TGTGCCAGCAGCTTGAAGGTTTCAGGGGGAACAGATACGCAGTATTTT. Protein: CASSLKVSGGTDTQYF. This chain joins TRBV5-4 and TRBJ2-3; 7 bases match TRBD1. J was trimmed by 3 bases and V by 1 base; bases with no gene match: 8. The length of the CDR3 is 16 residues. Germline V lookup: CDR1 SGHNT, CDR2 YYREEE (reference sequence).

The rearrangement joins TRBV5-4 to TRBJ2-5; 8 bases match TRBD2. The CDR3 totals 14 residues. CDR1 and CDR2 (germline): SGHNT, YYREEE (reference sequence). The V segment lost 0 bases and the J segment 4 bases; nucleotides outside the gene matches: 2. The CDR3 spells CASSLGSGGETQYF. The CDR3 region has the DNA TGTGCCAGCAGCTTGGGGAGCGGGGGAGAGACCCAGTACTTC.

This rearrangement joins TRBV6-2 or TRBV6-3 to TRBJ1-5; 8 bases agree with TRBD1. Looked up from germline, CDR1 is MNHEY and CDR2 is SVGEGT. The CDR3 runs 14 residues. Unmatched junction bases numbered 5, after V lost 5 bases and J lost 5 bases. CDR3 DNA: TGTGCCAGCAGTCGCGGACAGGGCCATCAGCCCCAGCATTTT. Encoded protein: CASSRGQGHQPQHF.

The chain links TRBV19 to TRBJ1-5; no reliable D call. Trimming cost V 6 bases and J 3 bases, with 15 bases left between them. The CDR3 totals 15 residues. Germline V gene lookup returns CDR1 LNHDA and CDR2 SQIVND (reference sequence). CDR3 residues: CASRTTPNSNQPQHF. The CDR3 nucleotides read TGTGCCAGTAGGACGACACCGAACTCCAATCAGCCCCAGCATTTT.

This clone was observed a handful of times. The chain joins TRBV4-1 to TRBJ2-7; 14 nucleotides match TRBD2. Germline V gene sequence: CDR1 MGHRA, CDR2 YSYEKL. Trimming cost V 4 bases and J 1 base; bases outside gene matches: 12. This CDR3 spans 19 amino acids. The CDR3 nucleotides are TGCGCCAGCAGCCCGGCGCCGGGACTAGCGGGAGAAGGATCCTACGAGCAGTACTTC. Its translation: CASSPAPGLAGEGSYEQYF.

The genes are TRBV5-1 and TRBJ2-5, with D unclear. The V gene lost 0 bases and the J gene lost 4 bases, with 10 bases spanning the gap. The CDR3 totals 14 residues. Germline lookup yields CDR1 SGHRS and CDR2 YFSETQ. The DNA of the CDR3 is TGCGCCAGCAGCTTGGCCGGGTCCTCAGAGACCCAGTACTTC. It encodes CASSLAGSSETQYF.

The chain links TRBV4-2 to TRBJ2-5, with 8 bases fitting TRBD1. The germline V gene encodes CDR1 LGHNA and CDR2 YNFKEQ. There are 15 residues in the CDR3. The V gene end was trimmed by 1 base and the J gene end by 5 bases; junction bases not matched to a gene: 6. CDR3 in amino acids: CASSQVYRGSETQYF. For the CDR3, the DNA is TGTGCCAGCAGCCAAGTCTACAGGGGGAGCGAGACCCAGTACTTC.

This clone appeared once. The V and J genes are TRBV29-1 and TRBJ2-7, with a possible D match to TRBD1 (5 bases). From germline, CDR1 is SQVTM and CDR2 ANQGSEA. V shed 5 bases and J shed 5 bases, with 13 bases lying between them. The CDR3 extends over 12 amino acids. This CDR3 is CSVSAGPHEQYF. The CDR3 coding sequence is TGCAGCGTTTCTGCAGGGCCCCACGAGCAGTACTTC.

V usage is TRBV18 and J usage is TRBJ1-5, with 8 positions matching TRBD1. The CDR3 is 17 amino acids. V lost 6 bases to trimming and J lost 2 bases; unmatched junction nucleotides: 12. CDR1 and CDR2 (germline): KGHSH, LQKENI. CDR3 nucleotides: TGTGCCAGCTCCCCAACAGGGGGAACCCTAGGCAATCAGCCCCAGCATTTT. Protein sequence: CASSPTGGTLGNQPQHF. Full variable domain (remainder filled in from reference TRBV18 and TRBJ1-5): NAGVMQNPRHLVRRRGQEARLRCSPMKGHSHVYWYRQLPEEGLKFMVYLQKENIIDESGMPKERFSAEFPKEGPSILRIQQVVRGDSAAYFCASSPTGGTLGNQPQHFGDGTRLSIL.

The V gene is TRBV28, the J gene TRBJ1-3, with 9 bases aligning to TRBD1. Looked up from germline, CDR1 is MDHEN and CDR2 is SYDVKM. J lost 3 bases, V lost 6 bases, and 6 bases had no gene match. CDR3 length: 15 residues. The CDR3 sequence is CASSRDRAFGNTIYF. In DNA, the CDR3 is TGTGCCAGCAGCCGGGACAGGGCTTTTGGAAACACCATATATTTT.

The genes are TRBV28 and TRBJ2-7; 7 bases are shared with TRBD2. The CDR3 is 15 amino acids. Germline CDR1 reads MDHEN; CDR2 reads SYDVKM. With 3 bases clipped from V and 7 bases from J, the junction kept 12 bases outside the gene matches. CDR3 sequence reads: CASSFVGSGPGEQYF. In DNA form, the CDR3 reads TGTGCCAGCAGTTTCGTCGGTAGCGGGCCGGGGGAGCAGTACTTC.

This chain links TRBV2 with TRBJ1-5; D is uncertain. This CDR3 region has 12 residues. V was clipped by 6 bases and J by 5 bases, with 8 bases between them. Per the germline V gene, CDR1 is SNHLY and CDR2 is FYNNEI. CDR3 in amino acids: CASRDSDQPQHF. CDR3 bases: TGTGCCAGCAGAGACTCAGATCAGCCCCAGCATTTT.